This T cell receptor (beta chain) is from a study of T cells in Graves' hyperthyroidism and ophthalmopathy. General study points: Ophthalmopathy onset followed model prediction by a median roughly 6.5 months.

V was pared by 3 bases and J by 7 bases, with 10 bases of the junction left unmatched. From germline, CDR1 is MNHNS and CDR2 SASEGT. The CDR3 length is 15 residues. Amplified TCR beta CDR3 regions came from RNA transcripts. The HTBI set primed first-round TCR CDR3 RT-PCR. TCRdb used MiXCR to reprocess the multiplex PCR reads, holding one entry per CDR3 protein. In the table there are 200,000 to 250,000 distinct CDR3 sequences, roughly 15% of which are singletons. As regards this clonotype: The antigen remains undetermined.

This clonotype was sampled from a man aged 45 to 65 with Graves' hyperthyroidism. The sample comprised blood. The chain carries TRBV6-1 and TRBJ1-2; 8 nucleotides match TRBD1. CDR3 nucleotide sequence: TGTGCCAGCAGTGAGTGGGCAGGGGGCTTATCTGGCTACACCTTC. Protein sequence: CASSEWAGGLSGYTF.